Below, 29 T cell receptor beta chains from the same sample are listed, as sequenced in a study of CD8+CD57+ T cells in acquired aplastic anemia. Genomic DNA, serving as template, underwent TCR beta VDJ and CDR3 profiling. From the reads, TCRdb called clonotypes with MiXCR, one entry per CDR3 protein. The table lists some 410,000 distinct CDR3 sequences, 65% to 80% of them singletons. Source material: sorted CD4+, CD8+, or CD8+CD57+ T cells (not recorded which) from PBMCs. The receptors derive from a human donor in good health, serving as a control.

For this clonotype: The junction differs from germline at one of its ends, possibly a read error. The CDR3 coding sequence is TGTGCCAGCAGTTACGGGGGAAGGAGAATGCCCCAGCATTTT. It specifies CASSYGGRRMPQHF. The chain combines TRBV10-3 with TRBJ1-5; possibly TRBD1 for D (5 bases). Germline CDR1 reads ENHRY; CDR2 reads SYGVKD. The length of the CDR3 is 14 residues.

On this clonotype itself: Lacking the conserved final phenylalanine or tryptophan, this CDR3 likely reflects a read error. The CDR3 sequence: CASTLGPGSGYGYTL. The CDR3, as DNA: TGTGCCAGCACCCTGGGCCCGGGAAGTGGCTATGGCTACACCCTC. The chain uses TRBV6-5 and TRBJ1-2; D gene unclear. Germline CDR1 reads MNHEY; CDR2 reads SVGAGI. V lost 7 bases to trimming and J lost 4 bases, with 19 bases between them. This CDR3 has 15 amino acids.

In its sample, this clonotype was seen many times. V gene TRBV11-2 combines with J gene TRBJ1-1, with a tentative D call TRBD1 (5 bases). The CDR3 consists of 16 residues. Germline CDR1 is SGHAT and CDR2 is FQNNGV. V shed 5 bases and J shed 4 bases, with 20 bases lying between them. The CDR3 spells CASSVARLGVFTEAFF. The CDR3 DNA is TGTGCCAGCAGCGTCGCCCGACTGGGGGTCTTCACTGAAGCTTTCTTT.

J is TRBJ1-2 and V is TRBV5-6, with 10 bases aligning to TRBD1. Germline values: CDR1 SGHDT, CDR2 YYEEEE. V lost 4 bases to trimming and J lost 4 bases; unmatched junction nucleotides: 7. The CDR3 consists of 15 residues. CDR3: CASSGGQGGAYGYTF. DNA for the CDR3: TGTGCCAGCAGCGGCGGACAGGGGGGCGCCTATGGCTACACCTTC.

This clonotype was picked up one time. The J gene is TRBJ1-2, the V gene TRBV7-2; tentatively, D is TRBD1 (5 bases). This CDR3 contains 15 residues. V lost 5 bases and J lost 14, with 27 bases in between. Per the germline V gene, CDR1 is SGHTA and CDR2 is FQGNSA. In nucleotides, the CDR3 is TGTGCCAGCAGCCCAAGGGACGGGGAGCCAGATACGCAGACCTTC. Residues: CASSPRDGEPDTQTF. The full variable domain, completed using reference TRBV7-2 and TRBJ1-2, is GAGVSQSPSNKVTEKGKDVELRCDPISGHTALYWYRQSLGQGLEFLIYFQGNSAPDKSGLPSDRFSAERTGGSVSTLTIQRTQQEDSAVYLCASSPRDGEPDTQTFGSGTRLTVV.

This clonotype was seen repeatedly, ten times or more. J is TRBJ2-7 and V is TRBV2; perhaps D is TRBD1 or TRBD2 (5 bases each). CDR3 length equals 13 residues. Between the trimmed V and J ends, which lost 9 bases and 2 bases, there was a span of 14 bases. Germline V gene data show CDR1 as SNHLY and CDR2 as FYNNEI. The CDR3 DNA reads TGTGCCAGTACCGGGACGGCTGCCTACGAGCAGTACTTC. Its translation is CASTGTAAYEQYF.

The J gene is TRBJ1-2, the V gene TRBV2; D is uncertain. Looked up from germline, CDR1 is SNHLY and CDR2 is FYNNEI. V lost 1 base and J 4 bases, leaving 10 bases between the germline ends. The CDR3 is 14 amino acids. In nucleotides, the CDR3 is TGTGCCAGCAGTGAAGAGGCGGGTCCCTATGGCTACACCTTC. This gives the protein CASSEEAGPYGYTF.

This chain uses TRBV5-8 with TRBJ2-2; 9 bases line up with TRBD2. Germline trimming cut 7 bases from V and 7 bases from J; bases unmatched to any gene: 11. In germline, CDR1 is SGHTS, CDR2 YDEGEE. The CDR3 is 15 amino acids. The chain's CDR3 is CASGVAGGRNGELFF. Here the CDR3 DNA reads TGTGCCAGCGGCGTGGCGGGGGGGCGGAACGGGGAGCTGTTTTTT.

Note on this clonotype: A read error may account for a junction end that differs from germline. The chain uses TRBV9 and TRBJ2-3, with 8 bases aligning to TRBD1. Germline V gene lookup returns CDR1 SGDLS and CDR2 YYNGEE. CDR3 length equals 15 residues. The CDR3 protein is CASSLRRTGQDTQYF. As DNA, the CDR3 is TGTGCCAGCAGCCTACGCCGGACAGGGCAAGATACCCAGTATTTT.

This rearrangement joins TRBV7-2 to TRBJ1-6; TRBD1 matches 9 bases. CDR3 size: 16 residues. In germline, CDR1 is SGHTA, CDR2 FQGNSA. The junction had 6 bases not matched to a gene; V was cut back by 6 bases and J by 3 bases. The CDR3 loop is CASSPDRGDYNSPLHF. The CDR3 nucleotides read TGTGCCAGCAGTCCTGACAGGGGGGACTATAATTCACCCCTCCACTTT.

To note about this clonotype: One junction end does not reproduce the germline sequence, and a read error may be involved. The genes are TRBV29-1 and TRBJ2-7, with unresolved D. The CDR3 totals 12 residues. Germline V gives CDR1 SQVTM, CDR2 ANQGSEA. CDR3 nucleotides: TGCAGCGTTGAAGAACAGTCCTACGGGCAGTACTTC. Translated, it gives CSVEEQSYGQYF.

The chain uses TRBV5-1 and TRBJ2-5; D tentatively reads TRBD1 or TRBD2 (6 bases each). Trimming stripped 2 bases from V and 9 bases from J, with 14 bases between. The length of the CDR3 is 13 residues. Germline V lookup: CDR1 SGHRS, CDR2 YFSETQ. The CDR3 DNA reads as TGCGCCAGCAGCTTCGGACGGGGGCGGGCCCAGTACTTC. Amino acid sequence: CASSFGRGRAQYF.

The V and J genes are TRBV10-3 and TRBJ2-3; 8 bases line up with TRBD2. CDR1 and CDR2 from the germline V gene are ENHRY and SYGVKD. The V and J ends lost 3 bases and 3 bases, in that order; junction bases with no gene match: 2. The CDR3 covers 14 residues. The CDR3 region has the DNA TGTGCCATCAGTGATCAGCGGGAGACAGATACGCAGTATTTT. It translates to CAISDQRETDTQYF.

Details on this clonotype: A clone one base away is much larger, so this may be a read error. The gene calls are TRBV30 and TRBJ1-1; weak D call: TRBD1 (5 bases). There are 14 residues in the CDR3. CDR1 is GTSNPN and CDR2 is SVGIG in the germline V gene (reference sequence). The CDR3 loop is CAWSGAVRGAEALF. CDR3 coding DNA: TGTGCCTGGAGTGGGGCCGTAAGGGGCGCTGAAGCTCTCTTT.

Regarding this clonotype: One end of the junction fails to match germline, which may point to a read error. The genes are TRBV24-1 and TRBJ2-7; D ambiguous. The CDR3 covers 16 residues. Looked up from germline, CDR1 is KGHDR and CDR2 is SFDVKD. The CDR3 loop is CATSDLQATRRLRAVF. CDR3 nucleotides: TGTGCCACCAGTGACTTGCAGGCCACACGACGCCTACGAGCAGTATTC.

This clonotype was found many times. The chain uses TRBV6-2 or TRBV6-3 and TRBJ2-7, with 9 bases fitting TRBD1. The germline CDR1 and CDR2 sequences are MNHEY and SVGEGT. The V gene end was trimmed by 0 bases and the J gene end by 3 bases; junction bases not matched to a gene: 3. The CDR3 consists of 15 residues. In nucleotides, the CDR3 is TGTGCCAGCAGTTACTCCGGGACAGGGTTCTACGAGCAGTACTTC. It translates to CASSYSGTGFYEQYF.

Regarding this clonotype: Compared with germline, one end of the junction differs, possibly owing to a read error. The chain has TRBV12-3 or TRBV12-4 and TRBJ2-1; TRBD2 aligns across 13 bases. The CDR3 contains 17 residues. The CDR3: CASSLASLAGGPNVQFF. CDR3 DNA: TGTGCCAGCAGCCTGGCCTCACTAGCGGGGGGGCCCAATGTGCAGTTCTTC.

This rearrangement joins TRBV12-3 or TRBV12-4 to TRBJ2-1; D remains unclear. V lost 6 bases and J 3 bases, leaving 15 bases between the germline ends. CDR3 length equals 15 residues. Here the CDR3 reads CASSYTTELYNEQFF. The CDR3 bases are TGTGCCAGCAGCTATACTACAGAACTCTACAATGAGCAGTTCTTC.

This clonotype has at least ten counts. The CDR3 loop is CASSLNGGAEAFF. As DNA, the CDR3 is TGTGCCAGCAGCCTAAACGGGGGCGCTGAAGCTTTCTTT. The chain carries TRBV7-2 and TRBJ1-1; TRBD1 might be the D (6 bases). There are 13 residues in the CDR3. The germline V and J ends were trimmed by 5 bases and 6 bases, with 13 bases remaining between them. Germline loops: CDR1 SGHTA, CDR2 FQGNSA.

As regards this clonotype: A much larger clone sits a single nucleotide away, making a read error possible. The rearrangement uses TRBV30 and TRBJ2-1; maybe TRBD2 (6 bases). There are 14 residues in the CDR3. Germline CDR1 is GTSNPN and CDR2 is SVGIG (reference sequence). CDR3 residues: CAWSPAGIKIEQLF. CDR3 DNA: TGTGCCTGGAGTCCGGCGGGGATTAAGATTGAGCAGCTCTTC.

This chain uses TRBV5-1 with TRBJ1-1; D gene unclear. V gave up 4 bases and J gave up 3 bases, with 16 bases separating them. The CDR3 extends over 15 amino acids. The V gene's germline CDR1 is SGHRS and CDR2 YFSETQ. In nucleotides, the CDR3 is TGCGCCAGCAGCCTACGATTAAGCACGGACACTGAAGCTTTCTTT. This codes for CASSLRLSTDTEAFF.

J is TRBJ2-3 and V is TRBV12-3 or TRBV12-4, with 10 bases aligning to TRBD2. V lost 3 bases and J lost 2; bases outside the gene matches: 5. This CDR3 spans 16 amino acids. The CDR3 DNA follows: TGTGCCAGCAGTTTTTATAGCGGGGGGCCCACAGATACGCAGTATTTT. It is translated as CASSFYSGGPTDTQYF.

This clonotype was recorded many times. The chain joins TRBV6-5 to TRBJ1-5; 7 positions match TRBD1. V lost 8 bases to trimming and J lost 2 bases; unmatched junction nucleotides: 9. From germline, CDR1 is MNHEY and CDR2 SVGAGI. This CDR3 is built from 15 residues. CDR3 sequence reads: CASSERGRGNQPQHF. CDR3 nucleotides: TGTGCCAGCTCCGAAAGGGGGCGAGGCAATCAGCCCCAGCATTTT.

This clonotype showed up just a few times. The rearrangement joins TRBV18 to TRBJ2-3, with 11 nucleotides matching TRBD2. The CDR3 consists of 16 residues. V lost 5 bases to trimming and J lost 2 bases; unmatched junction nucleotides: 6. Germline V gene data show CDR1 as KGHSH and CDR2 as LQKENI. In DNA form, the CDR3 reads TGTGCCAGCTCAGTCAGACTAGCGGGGAACACAGATACGCAGTATTTT. Translated: CASSVRLAGNTDTQYF.

This clonotype was counted a few times. This sequence joins TRBV10-3 and TRBJ1-5; D ambiguous. Looked up from germline, CDR1 is ENHRY and CDR2 is SYGVKD. V lost 9 bases to trimming and J lost 0 bases, with 9 bases between them. The length of the CDR3 is 13 residues. The CDR3 is CAMAATSNQPQHF. The CDR3 DNA reads as TGTGCCATGGCTGCAACTAGCAATCAGCCCCAGCATTTT.

The chain links TRBV5-1 to TRBJ2-7; 7 nucleotides line up with TRBD2. CDR3 size: 15 residues. Germline loops: CDR1 SGHRS, CDR2 YFSETQ. The CDR3: CASSLAQRGAGQHFV. The DNA of the CDR3 is TGCGCCAGCAGCTTGGCACAGCGGGGCGCGGGGCAGCATTTTGTA.

V is TRBV20-1 and J is TRBJ2-1; tentatively, D is TRBD1 or TRBD2 (5 bases each). Trimming removed 5 bases at V and 6 bases at J, with 14 bases between. CDR1 is DFQATT and CDR2 is SNEGSKA in the germline V gene (reference sequence). The CDR3 sequence is 13 residues long. CDR3 loop: CSARGDGSNEQFF. The CDR3 coding sequence is TGCAGTGCTCGAGGGGACGGAAGCAATGAGCAGTTCTTC.

As to this clonotype: At one end the junction does not follow the germline gene, possibly because of a read error. The chain carries TRBV7-2 and TRBJ2-7; D gene unclear. The length of the CDR3 is 14 residues. Germline V gene lookup returns CDR1 SGHTA and CDR2 FQGNSA. In DNA form, the CDR3 reads TGTGCCAGCAGCTTAACGCTGGAAAAGGACGAGCTGTACTTC. Residues: CASSLTLEKDELYF.

With respect to this clonotype: Relative to the germline gene, one junction end is altered; a read error may explain this. The J gene is TRBJ2-3, the V gene TRBV15, with TRBD2 matching over 9 bases. Germline CDR1 is LNHNV and CDR2 is YYDKDF (reference sequence). This CDR3 has 15 amino acids. The CDR3 loop reads CATSLRGGAVYEQYF. The DNA for the CDR3 is TGTGCCACCAGCTTACGCGGGGGGGCTGTGTACGAGCAGTATTTC.